The clone carrying this T cell receptor (beta chain) was detected once. This table comes from immunoSEQ multiplex PCR, and its TCRdb copy is limited to in-frame clones, with some not included. The repertoire consists of some 74,000 clones, with roughly nine tenths occurring once and the leading ten covering approximately 1.4%. Germline V gene lookup returns CDR1 KGHSH and CDR2 LQKENI. This CDR3 has 14 amino acids. V was shortened by 4 bases and J by 4 bases, with 10 bases between the two germline ends. The data were taken from a study of T cell responses to AZD1222 COVID-19 vaccine. The chain joins TRBV18 to TRBJ2-2, with D possibly matching TRBD1 (5 bases). Sequencing was performed on peripheral blood, taken 28 days after the second AZD1222 dose. The receptor comes from an adult who received the AZD1222 COVID-19 vaccine. The CDR3 loop is CASSQATATGELFF. For the CDR3, the DNA is TGTGCCAGCTCACAGGCGACAGCCACCGGGGAGCTGTTTTTT.